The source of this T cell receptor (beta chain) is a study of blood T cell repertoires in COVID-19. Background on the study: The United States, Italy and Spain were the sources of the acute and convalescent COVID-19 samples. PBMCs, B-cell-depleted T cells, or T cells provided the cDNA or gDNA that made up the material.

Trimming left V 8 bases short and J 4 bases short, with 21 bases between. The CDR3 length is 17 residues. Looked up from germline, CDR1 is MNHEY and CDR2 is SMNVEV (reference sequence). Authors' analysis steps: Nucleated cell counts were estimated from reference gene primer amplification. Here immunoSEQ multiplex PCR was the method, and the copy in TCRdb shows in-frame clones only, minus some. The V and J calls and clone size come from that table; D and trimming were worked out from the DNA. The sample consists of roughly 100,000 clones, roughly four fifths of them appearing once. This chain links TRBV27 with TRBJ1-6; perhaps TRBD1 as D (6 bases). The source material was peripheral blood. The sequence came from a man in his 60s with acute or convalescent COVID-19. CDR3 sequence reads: CASSRGTKSSYNSPLHF. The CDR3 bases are TGTGCCAGCTCTCGTGGGACAAAGAGCTCTTATAATTCACCCCTCCACTTT.